Each of the 10 T cell receptor beta chains below was sequenced from the same sample in a study of shared clonotypes between healthy human individuals. Clones were read by immunoSEQ multiplex PCR, and TCRdb kept only the in-frame ones, dropping some. The repertoire consists of about 600,000 clones, with around three quarters occurring once and the leading ten covering about 11%. The sequencing input was PBMCs. Receptor source: a woman aged 40 to 50 in good health. Some clones in this sample may be carry-over from other donors' samples.

There are a few counts of this clone. J is TRBJ2-1 and V is TRBV19, with TRBD2 matching 10 bases. The J segment lost 8 bases and the V segment lost 11 bases, leaving 12 bases of the junction unmatched. The CDR3 consists of 14 residues. Looked up from germline, CDR1 is LNHDA and CDR2 is SQIVND (reference sequence). The CDR3, as DNA: TGTGCCTCCGCCGGGCTAGCGGGAGACGATGAGCAGTTCTTC. It encodes CASAGLAGDDEQFF.

This rearrangement joins TRBV6-1 to TRBJ1-2; D unclear. Trimming stripped 6 bases from V and 4 bases from J, with 6 bases between. The CDR3 spans 11 residues. Per the germline V gene, CDR1 is MNHNS and CDR2 is SASEGT. The CDR3 spells CASSDPYGYTF. The CDR3 DNA follows: TGTGCCAGCAGCGACCCCTATGGCTACACCTTC.

The CDR3 DNA reads as TGTGCCAGCTCCTCTAGCGGAGAGTCCTACGAGCAGTACTTC. Amino acid sequence: CASSSSGESYEQYF. The chain recombines TRBV6-1 with TRBJ2-7, with 7 bases that match TRBD2. The CDR3 runs to 14 residues. The V and J ends lost 8 bases and 1 base, in that order; junction bases with no gene match: 8. Looked up from germline, CDR1 is MNHNS and CDR2 is SASEGT.

This clone occurred once. The chain employs TRBV4-2 and TRBJ2-5; TRBD2 matches 8 bases. Germline V gene lookup returns CDR1 LGHNA and CDR2 YNFKEQ. J gave up 5 bases and V 2 bases, and 7 bases lay outside the gene matches. This CDR3 contains 15 residues. This chain's CDR3 is CASSQQAGVPETQYF. CDR3 nucleotide sequence: TGTGCCAGCAGCCAACAAGCGGGAGTGCCCGAGACCCAGTACTTC.

This clone appeared a few times. This specimen includes other DNA sequences encoding the same CDR3. The chain recombines TRBV10-3 with TRBJ1-2; D is undetermined. This CDR3 is built from 16 residues. The germline CDR1 and CDR2 sequences are ENHRY and SYGVKD. V lost 2 bases and J lost 2, with 15 bases in between. CDR3 sequence reads: CAISEPQARANYGYTF. The CDR3 DNA follows: TGTGCCATCAGTGAGCCCCAAGCTAGGGCCAACTATGGCTACACCTTC.

The rearrangement links TRBV5-1 to TRBJ2-5; 8 bases align to TRBD1. Looked up from germline, CDR1 is SGHRS and CDR2 is YFSETQ. The CDR3 consists of 13 residues. Germline trimming cut 5 bases from V and 11 bases from J; bases unmatched to any gene: 11. This CDR3 is CASSNQGASEQYF. In nucleotides, the CDR3 is TGCGCCAGCAGTAACCAGGGGGCGAGTGAGCAGTACTTC.

The V gene is TRBV11-2, the J gene TRBJ1-6, with a tentative D call TRBD1 (5 bases). The germline CDR1 and CDR2 sequences are SGHAT and FQNNGV. This CDR3 is built from 13 residues. V lost 4 bases and J 7 bases, leaving 8 bases between the germline ends. CDR3 loop: CASSWGRNSPLHF. The CDR3 DNA follows: TGTGCCAGCAGCTGGGGCAGAAATTCACCCCTCCACTTT.

The rearrangement uses TRBV7-8 and TRBJ2-1; TRBD2 might be the D (5 bases). The CDR3 extends over 15 amino acids. V was clipped by 2 bases and J by 2 bases, with 10 bases between them. The germline CDR1 and CDR2 sequences are SGHVS and FQNEAQ. The DNA for the CDR3 is TGTGCCAGCAGCTTACCGGGATTGACCTACAATGAGCAGTTCTTC. It codes for CASSLPGLTYNEQFF.

The gene calls are TRBV7-9 and TRBJ2-1; 13 bases are shared with TRBD2. This CDR3 is 16 amino acids long. CDR1 and CDR2 from the germline V gene are SEHNR and FQNEAQ (reference sequence). With 5 bases clipped from V and 9 bases from J, the junction kept 10 bases outside the gene matches. The CDR3 is CASSRTSGRRRGEQFF. In DNA form, the CDR3 reads TGTGCCAGCAGCCGGACTAGCGGGAGAAGAAGGGGTGAGCAGTTCTTC.

The genes are TRBV30 and TRBJ1-6; TRBD1 agrees at 8 bases. The CDR3 is 14 residues long. Germline trimming cut 2 bases from V and 6 bases from J; bases unmatched to any gene: 3. Germline V gene lookup returns CDR1 GTSNPN and CDR2 SVGIG (reference sequence). The CDR3 is CAWSQDRVNSPLHF. The CDR3 bases are TGTGCCTGGAGTCAGGACAGGGTTAATTCACCCCTCCACTTT.